This TCR beta chain was profiled in a study of blood T cell repertoires in COVID-19. About the study: Italy, Spain and the United States were the sources of the convalescent and acute COVID-19 samples.

The V and J ends lost 6 bases and 8 bases respectively, with 17 bases between them. CDR1 and CDR2 (germline): LNHDA, SQIVND (reference sequence). This CDR3 contains 14 residues. This clone was counted a single time. Study processing details: Amplified reference gene primers provided the basis for estimating nucleated cell counts. Some clones are missing from TCRdb's copy, which holds only in-frame ones; the method was immunoSEQ multiplex PCR. The D gene and trimming were derived from the DNA, and the V and J assignments and clone size from that table. The repertoire consists of 200,000 to 250,000 clones, with 75% to 85% occurring once and the leading ten covering roughly 12%.

The TCR originated in a human donor in a cohort sampled during active COVID-19. This chain uses TRBV19 with TRBJ2-1; D might be TRBD2 (6 bases). The sequenced material came from peripheral blood. CDR3 in DNA: TGTGCCAGTAGCCCCTTACTAGCTCGGCATGAGCAGTTCTTC. This codes for CASSPLLARHEQFF.